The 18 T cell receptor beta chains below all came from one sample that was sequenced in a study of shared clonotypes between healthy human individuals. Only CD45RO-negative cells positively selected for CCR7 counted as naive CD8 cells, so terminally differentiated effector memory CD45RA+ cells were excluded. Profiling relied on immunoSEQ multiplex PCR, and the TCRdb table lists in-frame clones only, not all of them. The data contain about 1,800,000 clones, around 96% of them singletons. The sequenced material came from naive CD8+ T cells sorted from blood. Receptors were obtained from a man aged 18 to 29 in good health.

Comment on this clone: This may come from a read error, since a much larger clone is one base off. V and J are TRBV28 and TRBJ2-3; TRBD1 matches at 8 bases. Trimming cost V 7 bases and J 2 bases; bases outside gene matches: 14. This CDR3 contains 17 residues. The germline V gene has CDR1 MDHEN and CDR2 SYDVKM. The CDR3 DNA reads TGTGCCAGCACCATTGTAGAGGACAGGGAATTCACAGATACGCAGTATTTT. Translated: CASTIVEDREFTDTQYF.

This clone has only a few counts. The CDR3 DNA reads as TGTGCCAACCAAAATTCACCCCTCCACTTT. Its protein is CANQNSPLHF. The genes are TRBV6-5 and TRBJ1-6; unclear D gene. CDR3 length: 10 residues. V lost 10 bases to trimming and J lost 7 bases, with 5 bases between them. Germline lookup yields CDR1 MNHEY and CDR2 SVGAGI.

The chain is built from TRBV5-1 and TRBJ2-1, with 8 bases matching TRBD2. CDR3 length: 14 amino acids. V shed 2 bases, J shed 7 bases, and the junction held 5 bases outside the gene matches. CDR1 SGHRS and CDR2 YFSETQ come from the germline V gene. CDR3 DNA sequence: TGCGCCAGCAGCTTCGGAGCGGGAGTTAATGAGCAGTTCTTC. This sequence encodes CASSFGAGVNEQFF.

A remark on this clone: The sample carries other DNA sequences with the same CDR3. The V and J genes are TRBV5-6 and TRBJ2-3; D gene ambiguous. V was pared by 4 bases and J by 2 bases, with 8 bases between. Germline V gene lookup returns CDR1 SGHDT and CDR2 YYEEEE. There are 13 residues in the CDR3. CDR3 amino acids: CASSPESTDTQYF. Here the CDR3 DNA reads TGTGCCAGCAGCCCGGAATCCACAGATACGCAGTATTTT. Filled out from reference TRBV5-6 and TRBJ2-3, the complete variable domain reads DAGVTQSPTHLIKTRGQQVTLRCSPKSGHDTVSWYQQALGQGPQFIFQYYEEEERQRGNFPDRFSGHQFPNYSSELNVNALLLGDSALYLCASSPESTDTQYFGPGTRLTVL.

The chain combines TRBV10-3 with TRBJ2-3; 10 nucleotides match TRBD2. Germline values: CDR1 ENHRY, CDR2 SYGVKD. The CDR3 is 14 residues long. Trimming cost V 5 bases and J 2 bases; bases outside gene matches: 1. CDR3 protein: CAISTSGTTDTQYF. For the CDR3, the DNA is TGTGCCATCAGTACTAGCGGGACCACAGATACGCAGTATTTT.

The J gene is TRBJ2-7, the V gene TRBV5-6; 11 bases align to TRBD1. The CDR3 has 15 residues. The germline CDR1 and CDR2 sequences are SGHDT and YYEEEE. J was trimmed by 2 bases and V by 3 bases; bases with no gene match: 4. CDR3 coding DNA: TGTGCCAGCAGCTCCGGGACAGGGGGTACCTACGAGCAGTACTTC. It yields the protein CASSSGTGGTYEQYF.

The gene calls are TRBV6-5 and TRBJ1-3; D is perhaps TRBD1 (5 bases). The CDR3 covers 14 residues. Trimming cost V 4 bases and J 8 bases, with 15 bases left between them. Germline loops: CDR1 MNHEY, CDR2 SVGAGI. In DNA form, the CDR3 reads TGTGCCAGCAGTTTGGGCAGGGAGACAGACACCATATATTTT. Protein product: CASSLGRETDTIYF.

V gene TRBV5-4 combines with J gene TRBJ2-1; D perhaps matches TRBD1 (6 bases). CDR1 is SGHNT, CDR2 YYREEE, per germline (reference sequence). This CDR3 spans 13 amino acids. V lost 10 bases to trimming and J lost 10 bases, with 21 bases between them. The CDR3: CAAAEGGRVEQFF. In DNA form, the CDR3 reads TGTGCCGCCGCAGAAGGGGGAAGGGTGGAGCAGTTCTTC.

CDR3 amino acids: CASSQDINNEQFF. In DNA form, the CDR3 reads TGCGCCAGCAGCCAAGATATAAACAATGAGCAGTTCTTC. The chain couples TRBV4-3 to TRBJ2-1, with D hard to call. The germline CDR1 and CDR2 sequences are LGHNA and YSLEER. The CDR3 is made up of 13 amino acids. Trimming took off 0 bases at V and 5 bases at J, with 5 bases between the two ends.

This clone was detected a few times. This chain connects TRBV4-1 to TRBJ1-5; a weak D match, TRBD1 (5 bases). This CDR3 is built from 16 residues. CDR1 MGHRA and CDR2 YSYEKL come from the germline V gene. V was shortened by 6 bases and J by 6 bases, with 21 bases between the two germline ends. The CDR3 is CASSPIRVQGTQPQHF. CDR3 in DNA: TGCGCCAGCAGTCCCATTCGCGTTCAGGGAACTCAGCCCCAGCATTTT.

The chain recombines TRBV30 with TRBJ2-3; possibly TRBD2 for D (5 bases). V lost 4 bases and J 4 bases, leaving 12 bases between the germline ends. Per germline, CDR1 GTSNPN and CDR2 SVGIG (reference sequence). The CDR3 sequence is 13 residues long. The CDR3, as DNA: TGTGCCTGGAACCACTGGGGAGCAGATACGCAGTATTTT. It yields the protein CAWNHWGADTQYF.

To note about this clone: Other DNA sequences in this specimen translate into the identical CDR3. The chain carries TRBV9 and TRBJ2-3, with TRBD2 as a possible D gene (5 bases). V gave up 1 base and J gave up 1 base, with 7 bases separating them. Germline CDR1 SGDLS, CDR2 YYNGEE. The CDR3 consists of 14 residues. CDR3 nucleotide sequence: TGTGCCAGCAGCGTAATGGGAGGCACAGATACGCAGTATTTT. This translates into CASSVMGGTDTQYF.

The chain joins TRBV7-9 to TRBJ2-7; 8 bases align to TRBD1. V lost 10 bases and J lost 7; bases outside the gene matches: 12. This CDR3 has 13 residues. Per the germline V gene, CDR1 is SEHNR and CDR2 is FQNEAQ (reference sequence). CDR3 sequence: CAIEPTGVGEQYF. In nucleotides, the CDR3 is TGTGCCATCGAGCCGACAGGGGTAGGGGAGCAGTACTTC.

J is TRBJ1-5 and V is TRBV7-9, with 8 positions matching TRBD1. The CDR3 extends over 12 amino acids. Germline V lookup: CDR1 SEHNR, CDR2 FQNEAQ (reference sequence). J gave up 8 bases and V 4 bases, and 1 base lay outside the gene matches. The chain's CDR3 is CASSSDREPQHF. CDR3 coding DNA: TGTGCCAGCAGCTCGGACAGGGAGCCCCAGCATTTT.

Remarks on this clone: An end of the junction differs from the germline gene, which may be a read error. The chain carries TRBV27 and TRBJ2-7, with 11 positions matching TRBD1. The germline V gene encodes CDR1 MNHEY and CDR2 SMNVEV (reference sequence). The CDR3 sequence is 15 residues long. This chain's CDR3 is CASSWGQGDSHEQYF. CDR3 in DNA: TGTGCCAGCAGTTGGGGACAGGGGGACTCCCACGAGCAGTACTTC.

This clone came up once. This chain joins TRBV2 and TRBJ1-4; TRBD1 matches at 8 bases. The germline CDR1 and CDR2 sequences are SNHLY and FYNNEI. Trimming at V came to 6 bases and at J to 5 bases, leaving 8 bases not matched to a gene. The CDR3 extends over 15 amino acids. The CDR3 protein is CASRESGQENEKLFF. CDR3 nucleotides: TGTGCCAGCAGGGAATCGGGACAGGAGAATGAAAAACTGTTTTTT.

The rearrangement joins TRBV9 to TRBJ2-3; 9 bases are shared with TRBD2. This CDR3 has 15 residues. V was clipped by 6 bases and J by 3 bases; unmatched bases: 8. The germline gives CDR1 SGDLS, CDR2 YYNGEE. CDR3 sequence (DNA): TGTGCCAGCATCGCCGGACTAGCGCCTACAGATACGCAGTATTTT. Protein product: CASIAGLAPTDTQYF.

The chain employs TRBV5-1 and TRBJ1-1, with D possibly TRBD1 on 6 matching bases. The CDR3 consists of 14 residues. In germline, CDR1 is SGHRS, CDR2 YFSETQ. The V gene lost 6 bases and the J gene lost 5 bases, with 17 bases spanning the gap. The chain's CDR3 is CASTPSGVGTEAFF. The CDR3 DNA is TGCGCCAGCACCCCCTCAGGGGTTGGGACTGAAGCTTTCTTT.